This T cell receptor beta chain was profiled in a study of shared clonotypes between healthy human individuals. The germline V and J ends were trimmed by 5 bases and 0 bases, with 15 bases remaining between them. Per the germline V gene, CDR1 is SGDLS and CDR2 is YYNGEE. The CDR3 has 16 amino acids. Study-level points and caveats: Investigators expected sequencing depth to affect clonotype sharing among donors. Non-shared clonotypes had lower generation probabilities than those shared by all four donors.

A note on this clone: Its specificity is unknown.

Splitting of each subset's genomic DNA was done evenly across several immunoSEQ plates. Using immunoSEQ multiplex PCR, the repertoire was profiled, and TCRdb retains in-frame clones only, with some absent. The sample carries roughly 2.5 million clones, 85% to 95% recorded once. A CD45RA-negative memory subset and a CD45RA+ naive subset were separated from the CD4+ cells. The gene calls are TRBV9 and TRBJ1-3; D may be TRBD1 (6 bases). This clonotype was sampled from a man between 18 and 29 years old in good health. Sequenced material: naive CD4+ T cells sorted from blood. Subset reported: CD45RA+ positively selected. The CDR3 DNA is TGTGCCAGCAGTTTCGGGGGCGGTCGCTCTGGAAACACCATATATTTT. This codes for CASSFGGGRSGNTIYF.